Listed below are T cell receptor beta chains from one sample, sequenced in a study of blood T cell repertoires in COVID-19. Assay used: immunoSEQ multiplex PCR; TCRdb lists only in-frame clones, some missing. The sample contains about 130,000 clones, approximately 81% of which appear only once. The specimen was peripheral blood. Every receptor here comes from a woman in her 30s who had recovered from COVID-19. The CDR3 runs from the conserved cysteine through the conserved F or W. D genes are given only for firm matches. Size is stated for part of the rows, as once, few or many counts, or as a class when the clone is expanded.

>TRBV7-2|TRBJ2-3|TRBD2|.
CASSFRSGRAGRTDTQYF
TGTGCCAGCAGCTTTCGAAGCGGGAGGGCCGGTCGCACAGATACGCAGTATTTT
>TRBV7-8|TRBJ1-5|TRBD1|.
CASSLRVQGGTQPQHF
TGTGCCAGCAGCTTGAGGGTACAGGGGGGTACTCAGCCCCAGCATTTT
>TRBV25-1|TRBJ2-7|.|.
CASSELGGLSGYEQYF
TGTGCCAGCAGTGAATTAGGTGGGCTGAGCGGCTACGAGCAGTACTTC
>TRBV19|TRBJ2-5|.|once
CASSIVHKGEGILETQYF
TGTGCCAGTAGTATAGTCCACAAGGGAGAGGGAATTCTAGAGACCCAGTACTTC
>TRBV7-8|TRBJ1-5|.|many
CASSLAWAQPQHF
TGTGCCAGCAGCTTAGCATGGGCACAGCCCCAGCATTTT
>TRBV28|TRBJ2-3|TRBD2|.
CASSFLGTSGASTDTQYF
TGTGCCAGCAGTTTCCTTGGGACTAGCGGCGCGAGCACAGATACGCAGTATTTT
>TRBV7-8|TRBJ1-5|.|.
CASSLEGGGGYQPQHF
TGTGCCAGCAGCTTAGAAGGTGGGGGAGGTTACCAGCCCCAGCATTTT
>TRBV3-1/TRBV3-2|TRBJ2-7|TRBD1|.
CASSRAGTGYEQYF
TGTGCCAGCAGCCGCGCCGGGACAGGGTACGAGCAGTACTTC
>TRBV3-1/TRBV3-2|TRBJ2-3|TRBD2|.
CASSQAAGRDTQYF
TGTGCCAGCAGCCAAGCAGCGGGGAGGGATACGCAGTATTTT
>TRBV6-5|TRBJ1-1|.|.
CASGRAVNTEAFF
TGTGCCAGCGGCAGGGCCGTGAACACTGAAGCTTTCTTT
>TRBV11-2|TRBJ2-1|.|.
CASRLAHSSYNEQFF
TGTGCCAGTCGTCTAGCGCATAGCTCCTACAATGAGCAGTTCTTC
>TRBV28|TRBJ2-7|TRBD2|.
CASSSSGRALGEQYF
TGTGCCAGCAGCTCTAGCGGGAGGGCCTTGGGGGAGCAGTACTTC
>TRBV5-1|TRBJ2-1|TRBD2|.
CASSLRLAGHNEQFF
TGCGCCAGCAGCCTAAGACTAGCGGGCCACAATGAGCAGTTCTTC
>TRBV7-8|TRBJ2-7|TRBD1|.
CASSLGAGTEAYEQYF
TGTGCCAGCAGCTTAGGAGCCGGGACAGAGGCCTACGAGCAGTACTTC
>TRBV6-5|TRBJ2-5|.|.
CASRGGGGETQYF
TGTGCCAGCAGGGGAGGTGGGGGGGAGACCCAGTACTTC
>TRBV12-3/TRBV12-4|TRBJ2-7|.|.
CASSLQASYEQYF
TGTGCCAGCAGTTTACAGGCCTCCTACGAGCAGTACTTC
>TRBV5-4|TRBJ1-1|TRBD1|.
CASSPRPGQGGTEAFF
TGTGCCAGCAGCCCCCGTCCCGGACAGGGGGGCACTGAAGCTTTCTTT
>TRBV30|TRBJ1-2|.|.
CAWSAGNPINYGYTF
TGTGCCTGGAGTGCAGGAAACCCTATTAACTATGGCTACACCTTC
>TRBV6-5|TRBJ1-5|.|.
CASSFLYSNQPQHF
TGTGCCAGCAGCTTCCTTTATAGCAATCAGCCCCAGCATTTT
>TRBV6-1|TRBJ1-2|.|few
CASSEALSGAAVRGYTF
TGTGCCAGCAGTGAAGCGCTAAGCGGTGCGGCGGTCCGGGGCTACACCTTC
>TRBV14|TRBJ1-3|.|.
CASSERMAGAGNTIYF
TGTGCCAGCAGCGAAAGAATGGCAGGGGCTGGAAACACCATATATTTT
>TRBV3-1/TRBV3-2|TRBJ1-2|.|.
CASSLRIRGGLNYGYTF
TGTGCCAGCAGCCTAAGGATACGGGGGGGCCTTAACTATGGCTACACCTTC
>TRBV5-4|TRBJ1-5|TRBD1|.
CASSVQGVNQPQHF
TGTGCCAGCAGCGTACAGGGGGTCAATCAGCCCCAGCATTTT
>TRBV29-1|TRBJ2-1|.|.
CSVEVSSYNEQFF
TGCAGCGTTGAGGTCAGCTCCTACAATGAGCAGTTCTTC
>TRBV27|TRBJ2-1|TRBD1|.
CASSPRGQPNEQFF
TGTGCCAGCAGCCCCCGGGGACAGCCTAATGAGCAGTTCTTC
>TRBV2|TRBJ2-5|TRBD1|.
CASRRDRQVETQYF
TGTGCCAGCAGAAGGGACAGGCAGGTGGAGACCCAGTACTTC
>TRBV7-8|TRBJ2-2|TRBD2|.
CASSLVGFGGGGTGELFF
TGTGCCAGCAGCTTAGTGGGGTTTGGCGGGGGAGGAACCGGGGAGCTGTTTTTT
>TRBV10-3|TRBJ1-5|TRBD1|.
CAISRDRGDNQSQHF
TGTGCCATCAGTCGAGACAGGGGTGACAATCAGTCCCAGCATTTT
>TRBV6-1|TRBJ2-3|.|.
CASSEAGHALKPYF
TGTGCCAGCAGTGAAGCTGGGCACGCTCTAAAGCCGTATTTT
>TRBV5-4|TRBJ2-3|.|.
CASRPRQSTDTQYF
TGTGCCAGCAGACCCCGACAGAGCACAGATACGCAGTATTTT
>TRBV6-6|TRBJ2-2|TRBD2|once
CASSPSRAGGGGAMRTGELFF
TGTGCCAGCAGTCCTTCGCGAGCGGGAGGTGGTGGGGCGATGAGGACCGGGGAGCTGTTTTTT
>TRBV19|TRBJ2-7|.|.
CASSITPRRGYEQYF
TGTGCCAGTAGTATAACCCCCAGGCGGGGCTACGAGCAGTACTTC
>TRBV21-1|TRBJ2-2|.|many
CASSKWTSENTGELFF
TGTGCCAGCAGCAAATGGACTAGCGAGAACACCGGGGAGCTGTTTTTT
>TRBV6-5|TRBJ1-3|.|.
CAGRSGNTIYF
TGTGCTGGCAGATCCGGAAACACCATATATTTT
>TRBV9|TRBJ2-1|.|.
CASSPRDSYNEQFF
TGTGCCAGCAGCCCCCGGGACTCCTACAATGAGCAGTTCTTC
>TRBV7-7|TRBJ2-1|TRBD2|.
CASTSGGNNEQFF
TGTGCTAGCACCTCCGGGGGGAACAATGAGCAGTTCTTC
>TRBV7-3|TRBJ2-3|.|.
CASSLGPTSPTDTQYF
TGTGCCAGCAGCTTAGGGCCCACGAGCCCCACAGATACGCAGTATTTT
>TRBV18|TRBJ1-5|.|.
CASSPSGGNQPQHF
TGTGCCAGCTCACCTTCAGGGGGCAATCAGCCCCAGCATTTT
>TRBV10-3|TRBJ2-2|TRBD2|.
CAISDVTSGGAGELFF
TGTGCCATCAGTGACGTGACTAGCGGGGGCGCCGGGGAGCTGTTTTTT
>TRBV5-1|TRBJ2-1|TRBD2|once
CASSLAGGSSEQFF
TGCGCCAGCAGCTTGGCGGGGGGTTCTAGTGAGCAGTTCTTC
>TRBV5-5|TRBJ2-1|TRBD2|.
CASSLRTSGASSYNEQFF
TGTGCCAGCAGCTTGAGGACTAGCGGGGCAAGCTCCTACAATGAGCAGTTCTTC
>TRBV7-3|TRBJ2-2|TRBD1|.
CASSVGQRNTGELFF
TGTGCCAGCAGCGTGGGACAGAGGAACACCGGGGAGCTGTTTTTT
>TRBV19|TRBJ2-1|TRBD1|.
CASSMDRSYNEQFF
TGTGCCAGTAGTATGGACAGGTCCTACAATGAGCAGTTCTTC
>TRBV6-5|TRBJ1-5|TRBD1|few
CASRGTGQINQPQHF
TGTGCCAGCAGGGGGACGGGACAGATAAATCAGCCCCAGCATTTT
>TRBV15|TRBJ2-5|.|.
CATRTGQETQYF
TGTGCCACCCGAACAGGTCAAGAGACCCAGTACTTC
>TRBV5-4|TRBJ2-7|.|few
CASSPETASYEQYF
TGTGCCAGCAGCCCGGAGACAGCTTCCTACGAGCAGTACTTC
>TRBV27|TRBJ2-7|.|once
CASSAGLTYEQYF
TGTGCCAGCAGTGCGGGACTTACCTACGAGCAGTACTTC
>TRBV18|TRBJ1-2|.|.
CASYPGGRVEGYTF
TGTGCCAGCTACCCCGGAGGAAGGGTGGAGGGCTACACCTTC
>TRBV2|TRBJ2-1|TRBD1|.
CASSPGTGAYNEQFF
TGTGCCAGCAGTCCGGGGACAGGGGCCTACAATGAGCAGTTCTTC